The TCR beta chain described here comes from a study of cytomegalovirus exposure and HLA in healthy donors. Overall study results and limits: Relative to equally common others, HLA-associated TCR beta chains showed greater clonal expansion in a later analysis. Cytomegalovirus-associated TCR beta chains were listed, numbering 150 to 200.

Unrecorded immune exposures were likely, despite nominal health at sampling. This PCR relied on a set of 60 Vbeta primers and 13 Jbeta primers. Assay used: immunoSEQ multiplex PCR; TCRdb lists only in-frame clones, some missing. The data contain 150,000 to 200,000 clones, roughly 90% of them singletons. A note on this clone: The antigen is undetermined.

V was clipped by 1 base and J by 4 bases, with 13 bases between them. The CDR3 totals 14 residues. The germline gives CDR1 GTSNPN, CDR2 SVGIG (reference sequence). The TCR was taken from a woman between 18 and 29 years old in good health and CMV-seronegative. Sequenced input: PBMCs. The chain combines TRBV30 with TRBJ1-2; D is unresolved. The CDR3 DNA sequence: TGTGCCTGGAGTGGTGAACAGACCCCCTATGGCTACACCTTC. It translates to CAWSGEQTPYGYTF.